The next 21 T cell receptor beta chains were all read from a single sample in a study of shared clonotypes between healthy human individuals. Assay used: immunoSEQ multiplex PCR; TCRdb lists only in-frame clones, some missing. The repertoire includes 2.3 million or so clones, approximately 93% of them detected once, and about 0.39% sits in the top ten. Sequencing was done on a sample of naive CD4+ T cells from PBMCs. Sample subset: CD45RA+ positively selected. The receptors stem from a man aged 18 to 30 in good health. Some clones in this sample may be carry-over from other donors' samples.

The chain is built from TRBV6-6 and TRBJ2-7, with 9 bases aligning to TRBD2. Germline V gene lookup returns CDR1 MNHNY and CDR2 SVGAGI (reference sequence). V lost 6 bases to trimming and J lost 0 bases; unmatched junction nucleotides: 9. CDR3 size: 16 residues. The CDR3 bases are TGTGCCAGCAGGCGCCGGACTAGCGAGAGCTCCTACGAGCAGTACTTC. Amino acids: CASRRRTSESSYEQYF.

The rearrangement links TRBV5-1 to TRBJ2-7, with 10 positions matching TRBD1. The V gene's germline CDR1 is SGHRS and CDR2 YFSETQ. CDR3 length: 16 amino acids. V lost 6 bases, J lost 2 bases, and 11 bases stayed unmatched. The CDR3 nucleotides are TGCGCCAGCACCCCCATGGGCGGGACAGGGGCCTACGAGCAGTACTTC. Amino acid sequence: CASTPMGGTGAYEQYF. Variable domain in full (rest from reference TRBV5-1 and TRBJ2-7): KAGVTQTPRYLIKTRGQQVTLSCSPISGHRSVSWYQQTPGQGLQFLFEYFSETQRNKGNFPGRFSGRQFSNSRSEMNVSTLELGDSALYLCASTPMGGTGAYEQYFGPGTRLTVT.

The chain couples TRBV5-1 to TRBJ2-7; 8 bases are shared with TRBD1. CDR1 is SGHRS and CDR2 is YFSETQ in the germline V gene. Trimming took 3 bases from V and 4 from J; bases not matched to a gene: 6. The CDR3 is 14 amino acids. CDR3 in amino acids: CASSSGQVGYEQYF. The CDR3 nucleotides are TGCGCCAGCAGCTCGGGACAGGTGGGATACGAGCAGTACTTC.

The rearrangement links TRBV25-1 to TRBJ1-4; a weak D match, TRBD1 (6 bases). Per the germline V gene, CDR1 is MGHDK and CDR2 is SYGVNS. This CDR3 comprises 15 residues. Trimming took off 4 bases at V and 3 bases at J, with 12 bases between the two ends. The CDR3 spells CASSAPGQANEKLFF. CDR3 in DNA: TGTGCCAGCAGTGCTCCGGGACAAGCTAATGAAAAACTGTTTTTT.

The gene calls are TRBV19 and TRBJ2-1; D is possibly TRBD1 (5 bases). Trimming took 8 bases from V and 5 from J, leaving 13 bases between them. This CDR3 comprises 13 residues. Germline V CDR1 and CDR2: LNHDA, SQIVND (reference sequence). Written as DNA, the CDR3 is TGTGCCAGTGGGCCCCGCAGGGACAATGAGCAGTTCTTC. Translation: CASGPRRDNEQFF.

The J gene is TRBJ1-5, the V gene TRBV28; no clear D. Germline V lookup: CDR1 MDHEN, CDR2 SYDVKM. The CDR3 loop spans 12 amino acids. The V and J ends lost 7 bases and 4 bases respectively, with 8 bases between them. CDR3 in DNA: TGTGCCAGCAACGCCAGAAATCAGCCCCAGCATTTT. It specifies CASNARNQPQHF.

V and J are TRBV5-6 and TRBJ1-1; possibly TRBD1 for D (5 bases). From germline, CDR1 is SGHDT and CDR2 YYEEEE. There are 17 residues in the CDR3. Trimming took 4 bases from V and 0 from J, leaving 19 bases between them. In DNA form, the CDR3 reads TGTGCCAGCAGCCCGGGCGTACTCGGGACCATGAACACTGAAGCTTTCTTT. Protein product: CASSPGVLGTMNTEAFF.

The chain couples TRBV7-9 to TRBJ2-3; the match to TRBD2 covers 9 bases. V was pared by 3 bases and J by 4 bases, with 11 bases of the junction left unmatched. The CDR3 extends over 17 amino acids. Germline CDR1 reads SEHNR; CDR2 reads FQNEAQ (reference sequence). The CDR3 DNA reads TGTGCCAGCAGCTTCGTAGCGGGAGTTTTTTTGCCAGATACGCAGTATTTT. Translating it yields CASSFVAGVFLPDTQYF. The complete variable domain, with remaining parts taken from reference TRBV7-9 and TRBJ2-3, reads DTGVSQNPRHKITKRGQNVTFRCDPISEHNRLYWYRQTLGQGPEFLTYFQNEAQLEKSRLLSDRFSAERPKGSFSTLEIQRTEQGDSAMYLCASSFVAGVFLPDTQYFGPGTRLTVL.

The chain carries TRBV10-3 and TRBJ1-3, with 7 bases fitting TRBD1. V lost 7 bases to trimming and J lost 0 bases; unmatched junction nucleotides: 9. The germline V gene encodes CDR1 ENHRY and CDR2 SYGVKD. This CDR3 is built from 16 residues. In DNA, the CDR3 is TGTGCCATCACCGGACAGGCGCCGAGCTCTGGAAACACCATATATTTT. Encoded protein: CAITGQAPSSGNTIYF.

The genes are TRBV27 and TRBJ2-5; 10 bases are shared with TRBD2. The CDR3 loop spans 16 amino acids. Trimming at V came to 5 bases and at J to 4 bases, leaving 10 bases not matched to a gene. Germline CDR1 MNHEY, CDR2 SMNVEV (reference sequence). CDR3 DNA sequence: TGTGCCAGCAGTCCCCTGGCTAGCGGGAGCGGAGAGACCCAGTACTTC. This encodes CASSPLASGSGETQYF.

The sample holds one count of this clone. The chain joins TRBV19 to TRBJ1-1, with 7 bases fitting TRBD1. Losses at the gene ends were 2 bases for V and 4 bases for J; bases not matched to a gene: 7. CDR3 length equals 15 residues. Germline-derived CDR1 and CDR2 are LNHDA and SQIVND (reference sequence). CDR3 bases: TGTGCCAGTAGTATATACAGGGGAGGGAGCACTGAAGCTTTCTTT. Amino acids: CASSIYRGGSTEAFF. Looking up the rest from reference TRBV19 and TRBJ1-1 gives the full variable domain: DGGITQSPKYLFRKEGQNVTLSCEQNLNHDAMYWYRQDPGQGLRLIYYSQIVNDFQKGDIAEGYSVSREKKESFPLTVTSAQKNPTAFYLCASSIYRGGSTEAFFGQGTRLTVV.

The V and J genes are TRBV27 and TRBJ1-5; D is unresolved. V was shortened by 0 bases and J by 6 bases, with 12 bases between the two germline ends. CDR3 length: 15 residues. Germline CDR1 is MNHEY and CDR2 is SMNVEV (reference sequence). The CDR3, as DNA: TGTGCCAGCAGTTTATCGTATCCCGCGGGTCAGCCCCAGCATTTT. It specifies CASSLSYPAGQPQHF.

This clone was counted once. The chain employs TRBV7-7 and TRBJ2-2; 7 bases fit TRBD2. The CDR3 totals 17 residues. CDR1 and CDR2 from the germline V gene are SSHAT and FNYEAQ (reference sequence). Trimming at V came to 5 bases and at J to 6 bases, leaving 15 bases not matched to a gene. CDR3 nucleotides: TGTGCCAGCAGCCCATGGGCTAGCGGAAGGGGCCCCGGGGAGCTGTTTTTT. Translation: CASSPWASGRGPGELFF. The complete variable domain, with remaining parts taken from reference TRBV7-7 and TRBJ2-2, reads GAGVSQSPRYKVTKRGQDVTLRCDPISSHATLYWYQQALGQGPEFLTYFNYEAQPDKSGLPSDRFSAERPEGSISTLTIQRTEQRDSAMYRCASSPWASGRGPGELFFGEGSRLTVL.

This clone was counted once. V and J are TRBV4-2 and TRBJ2-7; D remains ambiguous. The CDR3 runs 14 residues. CDR1 and CDR2 from the germline V gene are LGHNA and YNFKEQ. Trimming stripped 3 bases from V and 3 bases from J, with 12 bases between. Here the CDR3 DNA reads TGTGCCAGCAGCCAGACCGGGCCGTACTACGAGCAGTACTTC. Amino acid sequence: CASSQTGPYYEQYF.

The chain combines TRBV7-9 with TRBJ2-1; 7 positions agree with TRBD2. Trimming cost V 6 bases and J 9 bases; bases outside gene matches: 14. The germline V gene encodes CDR1 SEHNR and CDR2 FQNEAQ (reference sequence). This CDR3 comprises 15 residues. CDR3 in amino acids: CASSLSSTGGSEQFF. The CDR3 DNA sequence: TGTGCCAGCAGTCTATCTTCGACGGGAGGTAGTGAGCAGTTCTTC. Using reference TRBV7-9 and TRBJ2-1 for the parts outside the CDR3, the full variable domain is DTGVSQNPRHKITKRGQNVTFRCDPISEHNRLYWYRQTLGQGPEFLTYFQNEAQLEKSRLLSDRFSAERPKGSFSTLEIQRTEQGDSAMYLCASSLSSTGGSEQFFGPGTRLTVL.

This clone occurred once. The CDR3: CASSRGGTTTYNEQFF. In DNA form, the CDR3 reads TGTGCCAGCAGCCGTGGGGGGACAACGACCTACAATGAGCAGTTCTTC. The chain couples TRBV5-4 to TRBJ2-1; D is perhaps TRBD1 or TRBD2 (6 bases each). Between the trimmed V and J ends, which lost 4 bases and 2 bases, there was a span of 16 bases. The germline CDR1 and CDR2 sequences are SGHNT and YYREEE (reference sequence). This CDR3 contains 16 residues.

This chain joins TRBV19 and TRBJ2-7; D may be TRBD2 (6 bases). V was trimmed by 6 bases and J by 4 bases, leaving 16 bases between them. This CDR3 is 14 amino acids long. Per germline, CDR1 LNHDA and CDR2 SQIVND (reference sequence). CDR3 bases: TGTGCCAGTAGCCCGGGACTTACCCCTTACGAGCAGTACTTC. Amino acid sequence: CASSPGLTPYEQYF.

J is TRBJ2-1 and V is TRBV11-3; TRBD1 matches 8 bases. Unmatched junction bases numbered 6, after V lost 1 base and J lost 7 bases. The CDR3 has 15 residues. CDR1 and CDR2 from the germline V gene are SGHNT and YENEEA. DNA for the CDR3: TGTGCCAGCAGCTTAGGGACAGGGCCCTGGAATGAGCAGTTCTTC. Translated, it gives CASSLGTGPWNEQFF.

J is TRBJ2-3 and V is TRBV15; 9 nucleotides line up with TRBD2. Germline V lookup: CDR1 LNHNV, CDR2 YYDKDF (reference sequence). This CDR3 spans 16 amino acids. V was clipped by 4 bases and J by 7 bases; unmatched bases: 12. CDR3 DNA sequence: TGTGCCACCAGCAAACTTCGTTCTAGCGGGGTGAATACGCAGTATTTT. It specifies CATSKLRSSGVNTQYF. Full variable domain (rest looked up from reference TRBV15 and TRBJ2-3): DAMVIQNPRYQVTQFGKPVTLSCSQTLNHNVMYWYQQKSSQAPKLLFHYYDKDFNNEADTPDNFQSRRPNTSFCFLDIRSPGLGDTAMYLCATSKLRSSGVNTQYFGPGTRLTVL.

The V call is TRBV5-1, the J call TRBJ1-2, with 7 positions matching TRBD1. V shed 4 bases and J 6 bases; nucleotides not matched to a gene: 9. Germline CDR1 SGHRS, CDR2 YFSETQ. CDR3 length equals 14 residues. CDR3 bases: TGCGCCAGCAGCCCCGCACAGGGGCCGGATGGCTACACCTTC. Translating gives CASSPAQGPDGYTF.

The rearrangement links TRBV5-1 to TRBJ2-3; no clear D gene. This CDR3 comprises 13 residues. Per the germline V gene, CDR1 is SGHRS and CDR2 is YFSETQ. Trimming left V 5 bases short and J 2 bases short, with 9 bases between. CDR3 bases: TGCGCCAGCAGGGAGACCCACACAGATACGCAGTATTTT. Translated: CASRETHTDTQYF.